Given below is one T cell receptor beta chain in context. This clonotype was observed a few times. Its cognate antigen has yet to be identified. No base quality values were provided; no much bigger clone lies one nucleotide off. This sample was included in a study of T cell repertoires in cytomegalovirus infection (dated by TCRdb to about 2019). Some background on the complete study: The peptide stimulations were aimed at well-studied HLA-B-restricted epitopes as well as recently identified HLA-C-restricted CMV epitopes, whose presentation resists viral immunomodulation. The HLA type of each donor mattered for the analysis, because public TCR beta signatures pointed to carriage of CMV infection along with the matching HLA type.

In light of the paper, this sample's treatment or condition label describes: in vitro stimulation with specific CMV peptide epitopes to enrich CMV-specific T cells. The CDR3 numbers 17 residues from cysteine through phenylalanine. Here the CDR3 DNA is all that survives: 51 bases in frame from base 1. V is cut back by 5 bases and J by 11 bases, with 19 bases in the junction unmatched. Per the germline V gene (reference sequence), MNHEY is the CDR1 and SMNVEV is the CDR2. The sample was run on an Illumina HiSeq 1500. TCRdb reprocessed the public reads (quality trimming at Q25 with fastp, clone calling with MiXCR) and kept in-frame beta chains. Entries are consolidated by CDR3 protein sequence, retaining the most common genes and DNA. The sample table shows around 770,000 distinct CDR3 sequences, and about 29% are seen once. The ten largest clones add up to around 13% of the sample. Findings and caveats that apply to the study as a whole: In both this cohort and an independent roughly 330-donor cohort, the cumulative frequency of public TCR beta family members distinguished carriers of CMV infection plus the relevant HLA type. The ex vivo response was dominated by HLA-C-restricted CMV-specific TCR beta clonotypes, and the single most frequent clonotype in two of eight donors was supplied by these HLA-C-restricted clonotypes.

The specimen was cultured CD8+ T cells from PBMCs, collected from culture after CMV antigen stimulation. The clonotype comes from a human donor in good health (CMV status not recorded). Some clones in this sample may be carry-over from other donors' samples. The chain is assembled from TRBV27 and TRBJ1-1, and TRBD1 matches 11 of the central bases. CDR3 protein: CASSPRTGGLNTRLAFF. The nucleotides read TGTGCCAGCAGTCCCCGGACAGGGGGCCTAAATACTAGGTTGGCTTTCTTT.